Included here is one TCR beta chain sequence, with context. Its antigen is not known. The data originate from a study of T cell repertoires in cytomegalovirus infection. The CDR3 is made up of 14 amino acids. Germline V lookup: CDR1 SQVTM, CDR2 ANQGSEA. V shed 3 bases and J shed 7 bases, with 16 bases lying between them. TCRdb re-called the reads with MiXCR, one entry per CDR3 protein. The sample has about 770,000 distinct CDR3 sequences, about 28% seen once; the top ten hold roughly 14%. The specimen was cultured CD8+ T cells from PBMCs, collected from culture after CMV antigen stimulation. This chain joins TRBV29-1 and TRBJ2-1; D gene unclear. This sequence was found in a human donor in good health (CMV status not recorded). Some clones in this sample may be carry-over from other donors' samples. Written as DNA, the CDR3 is TGCAGCGTTGATATACGTTCTGACGGGAATGAGCAGTTCTTC. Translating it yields CSVDIRSDGNEQFF.